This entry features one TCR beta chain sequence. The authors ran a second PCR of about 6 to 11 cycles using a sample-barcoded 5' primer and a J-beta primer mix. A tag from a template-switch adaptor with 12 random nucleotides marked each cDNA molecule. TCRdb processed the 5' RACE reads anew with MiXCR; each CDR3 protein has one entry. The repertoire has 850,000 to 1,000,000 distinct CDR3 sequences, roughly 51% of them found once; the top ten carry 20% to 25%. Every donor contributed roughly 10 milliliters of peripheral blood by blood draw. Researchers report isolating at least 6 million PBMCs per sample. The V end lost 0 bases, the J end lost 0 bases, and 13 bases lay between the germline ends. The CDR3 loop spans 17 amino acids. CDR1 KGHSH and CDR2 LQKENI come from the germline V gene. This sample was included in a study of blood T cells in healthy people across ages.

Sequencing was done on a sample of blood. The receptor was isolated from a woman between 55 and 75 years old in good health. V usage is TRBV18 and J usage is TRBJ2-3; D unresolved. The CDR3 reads CASSPPTPNYSTDTQYF. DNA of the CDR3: TGTGCCAGCTCACCACCGACCCCGAACTATAGCACAGATACGCAGTATTTT.